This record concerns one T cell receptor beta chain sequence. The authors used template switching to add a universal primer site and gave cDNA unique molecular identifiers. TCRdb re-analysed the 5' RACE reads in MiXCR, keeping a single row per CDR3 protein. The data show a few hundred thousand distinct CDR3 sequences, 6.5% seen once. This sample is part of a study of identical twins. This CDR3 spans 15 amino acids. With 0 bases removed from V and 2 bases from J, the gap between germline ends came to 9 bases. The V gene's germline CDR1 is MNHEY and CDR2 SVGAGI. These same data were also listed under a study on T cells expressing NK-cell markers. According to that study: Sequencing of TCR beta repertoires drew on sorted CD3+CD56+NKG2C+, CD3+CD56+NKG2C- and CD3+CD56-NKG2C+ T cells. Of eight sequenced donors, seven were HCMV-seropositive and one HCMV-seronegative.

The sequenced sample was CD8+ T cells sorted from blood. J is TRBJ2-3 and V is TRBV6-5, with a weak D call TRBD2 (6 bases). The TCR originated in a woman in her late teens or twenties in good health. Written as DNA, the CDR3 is TGTGCCAGCAGTTACTCGGCGGGATACACAGATACGCAGTATTTT. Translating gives CASSYSAGYTDTQYF.